This is a list of T cell receptor beta chains from one sample in a study of blood T cell repertoires in COVID-19. The data were produced by immunoSEQ multiplex PCR, yet TCRdb's version contains in-frame clones alone and is incomplete. The sample lists around 150,000 clones; approximately 90% were seen once. The sample consisted of peripheral blood. All receptors derive from a human donor with COVID-19, enrolled during active disease. The donor label of this sample is uncertain. The CDR3 runs from the conserved cysteine through the conserved F or W. The D gene is left open where the match is weak. Clone size is shown for a subset of rows, as once, few, many or a class of expanded clone.

J | D | V | size | CDR3 | DNA
TRBJ2-5 | TRBD2 | TRBV25-1 | NA | CASSGSGGAVKTQYF | TGTGCCAGCAGTGGTAGCGGGGGGGCCGTAAAGACCCAGTACTTC
TRBJ2-5 | NA | TRBV18 | NA | CASSPRIAEAETQYF | TGTGCCAGCTCACCAAGAATAGCGGAGGCAGAGACCCAGTACTTC
TRBJ2-7 | NA | TRBV6-5 | NA | CASSYGALGYEQYF | TGTGCCAGCAGTTACGGAGCGTTAGGCTACGAGCAGTACTTC
TRBJ2-7 | NA | TRBV13 | NA | CASSLFRGATHEQYF | TGTGCCAGCAGTCTTTTTCGGGGGGCCACCCACGAGCAGTACTTC
TRBJ1-2 | NA | TRBV29-1 | NA | CRVESVSDYGYTF | TGCAGGGTCGAGTCTGTATCTGACTATGGCTACACCTTC
TRBJ1-1 | TRBD1 | TRBV4-1 | few | CASSQDPGQLLMNTEAFF | TGCGCCAGCAGCCAAGATCCGGGACAGCTACTCATGAACACTGAAGCTTTCTTT
TRBJ1-1 | NA | TRBV10-3 | NA | CAISESEGFTEAFF | TGTGCCATCAGTGAGTCGGAGGGATTCACTGAAGCTTTCTTT
TRBJ2-1 | NA | TRBV7-3 | NA | CASSTRAGEQFF | TGTGCCAGCAGCACTCGGGCAGGGGAGCAGTTCTTC
TRBJ1-1 | NA | TRBV3-1/TRBV3-2 | NA | CASSQAWGDTEAFF | TGTGCCAGCAGCCAAGCCTGGGGGGACACTGAAGCTTTCTTT
TRBJ1-1 | NA | TRBV29-1 | once | CSVARNTEAFF | TGCAGCGTTGCGAGGAACACTGAAGCTTTCTTT
TRBJ1-5 | NA | TRBV5-1 | NA | CASSLFPGVGSNQPQHF | TGCGCCAGCAGCTTGTTCCCCGGGGTGGGGAGCAATCAGCCCCAGCATTTT
TRBJ1-3 | TRBD1 | TRBV10-2 | NA | CASSEGTEGNTIYF | TGCGCCAGCAGTGAGGGGACAGAAGGAAACACCATATATTTT
TRBJ2-3 | NA | TRBV27 | NA | CASSFLDKLFDTQYF | TGTGCCAGCAGTTTTCTGGACAAGCTTTTCGATACGCAGTATTTT
TRBJ1-1 | NA | TRBV6-5 | NA | CASREIQGGGEAFF | TGTGCCAGCAGGGAGATCCAGGGAGGAGGTGAAGCTTTCTTT
TRBJ2-2 | TRBD2 | TRBV4-1 | NA | CASSQLGTRNTGELFF | TGCGCCAGCAGCCAATTGGGGACTAGGAACACCGGGGAGCTGTTTTTT
TRBJ2-7 | TRBD1 | TRBV19 | NA | CASQSRDRWGEQYF | TGTGCCAGCCAGTCACGGGACAGGTGGGGGGAGCAGTACTTC
TRBJ1-6 | NA | TRBV9 | NA | CASSEQGNSPLHF | TGTGCCAGCAGCGAGCAGGGGAATTCACCCCTCCACTTT
TRBJ1-1 | NA | TRBV3-1/TRBV3-2 | NA | CASSQGEQGGTEAFF | TGTGCCAGCAGCCAAGGGGAACAGGGTGGAACTGAAGCTTTCTTT
TRBJ2-5 | TRBD1 | TRBV5-6 | NA | CASSLDRGQQETQYF | TGTGCCAGCAGCCTCGACAGGGGGCAACAAGAGACCCAGTACTTC
TRBJ1-1 | NA | TRBV11-2 | NA | CASSSPGGPPTEAFF | TGTGCCAGCAGTTCTCCGGGAGGGCCTCCCACTGAAGCTTTCTTT